The 17 T cell receptor beta chains below all came from one sample that was sequenced in a study of identical twins (dated by TCRdb to the mid-2010s). The library was built by means of 5' RACE. TCRdb records Illumina HiSeq 2000 as the sequencer. The public sequencing data were trimmed at Q25 with fastp and processed into clonotypes with MiXCR by TCRdb, which kept only in-frame beta chains. Each CDR3 protein gets just one entry, which takes the most common genes and DNA from the rows behind it. For this sample the table gives hundreds of thousands of distinct CDR3 sequences, of which 5.5% to 6.5% were detected only once. The ten largest clones represent under 2% of the sample. Sample: naive T cells sorted from blood. The sample's cell subset or site label is to be understood as: cells isolated with a human naive T-cell isolation kit. The receptors shown here come from a man in his late teens or twenties in good health.

This clonotype was detected only a few times. The chain uses TRBV12-3 or TRBV12-4 and TRBJ1-4; tentative D call: TRBD1 (5 bases). With 4 bases removed from V and 4 bases from J, the gap between germline ends came to 10 bases. The CDR3 extends over 14 amino acids. CDR3 sequence: CASSSQGFNEKLFF. The CDR3, as DNA: TGTGCCAGCAGTTCCCAGGGATTTAATGAAAAACTGTTTTTT.

This rearrangement joins TRBV28 to TRBJ2-7; the D gene could be TRBD1 or TRBD2 (6 bases each). CDR3 size: 14 residues. With 3 bases removed from V and 1 base from J, the gap between germline ends came to 10 bases. The germline gives CDR1 MDHEN, CDR2 SYDVKM. In nucleotides, the CDR3 is TGTGCCAGCAGTTTCTGGGGGGCGTCCTACGAGCAGTACGTC. Protein: CASSFWGASYEQYV.

This clonotype was counted a few times. The chain is built from TRBV10-3 and TRBJ1-5; D might be TRBD1 (5 bases). This CDR3 has 14 amino acids. V lost 6 bases, J lost 5 bases, and 14 bases lay in between. CDR1 and CDR2 (germline): ENHRY, SYGVKD. In DNA, the CDR3 is TGTGCCATCAGAACGGACGGGGGTGATCAGCCCCAGCATTTT. Its translation: CAIRTDGGDQPQHF.

This clonotype was recorded at least ten times. The chain is built from TRBV12-3 or TRBV12-4 and TRBJ2-1; D gene unclear. Trimming removed 3 bases from V and 9 bases from J, with 6 bases in between. The CDR3 extends over 11 amino acids. CDR3 region: CASSLYGEQFF. The CDR3 nucleotides read TGTGCCAGCAGTTTGTACGGTGAGCAGTTCTTC.

In regard to this clonotype: A single base separates this from a much larger clone, so it may be a read error. V usage is TRBV29-1 and J usage is TRBJ2-1; TRBD2 aligns across 8 bases. Germline V gene lookup returns CDR1 SQVTM and CDR2 ANQGSEA. This CDR3 spans 13 amino acids. The trim removed 6 bases at V and 6 bases at J, leaving 7 bases unmatched. The DNA of the CDR3 is TGCAGCGTGACATCGGGGGGGCTCAATGAGCAGTTCTTC. Translating gives CSVTSGGLNEQFF.

The genes are TRBV5-8 and TRBJ2-3; 10 nucleotides line up with TRBD2. The germline CDR1 and CDR2 sequences are SGHTS and YDEGEE. The CDR3 runs 16 residues. The V and J ends lost 4 bases and 5 bases, in that order; junction bases with no gene match: 10. The CDR3 DNA reads TGTGCCAGCAGCCCCCGAGCGGGAGGGCCCGAAGATACGCAGTATTTT. Protein sequence: CASSPRAGGPEDTQYF.

V gene TRBV6-1 combines with J gene TRBJ1-4, with 7 bases matching TRBD1. In germline, CDR1 is MNHNS, CDR2 SASEGT. The CDR3 sequence is 15 residues long. J lost 5 bases, V lost 5 bases, and 8 bases had no gene match. This CDR3 is CASSRVGRGNEKLFF. The DNA for the CDR3 is TGTGCCAGCAGTCGGGTGGGCAGGGGGAATGAAAAACTGTTTTTT.

This clonotype appeared a few times. The chain combines TRBV6-2 or TRBV6-3 with TRBJ2-7; TRBD1 matches 11 bases. V trimming: 2 bases; J trimming: 6 bases; junction bases outside the gene matches: 6. There are 15 residues in the CDR3. The germline V gene has CDR1 MNHEY and CDR2 SVGEGT. The DNA for the CDR3 is TGTGCCAGCAGTTACCCAAGGGACAGGGGGAGCGAGCAGTACTTC. Residues: CASSYPRDRGSEQYF.

This clonotype occurred many times. The rearrangement uses TRBV10-3 and TRBJ2-1; a weak D match, TRBD2 (5 bases). The CDR3 is 16 residues long. Germline lookup yields CDR1 ENHRY and CDR2 SYGVKD. Trimming removed 1 base at V and 6 bases at J, with 16 bases between. In nucleotides, the CDR3 is TGTGCCATCAGTGAGTTAGCTAGCTCTGGTGTCAATGAGCAGTTCTTC. Translated, it gives CAISELASSGVNEQFF.

This clonotype has only a few counts. The chain carries TRBV2 and TRBJ2-5; perhaps TRBD2 as D (5 bases). The CDR3 contains 13 residues. V lost 6 bases and J 4 bases, leaving 12 bases between the germline ends. The germline gives CDR1 SNHLY, CDR2 FYNNEI. The CDR3 DNA reads TGTGCCAGCAGGGTCCTGGGAGTAGAGACCCAGTACTTC. Its protein is CASRVLGVETQYF.

There are many counts of this clonotype. V gene TRBV12-3 or TRBV12-4 combines with J gene TRBJ2-2; TRBD1 matches at 8 bases. The CDR3 spans 15 residues. V shed 5 bases and J 4 bases; nucleotides not matched to a gene: 6. For the CDR3, the DNA is TGTGCCAGCAGTCCTCCCGGGACAGGCACCGGGGAGCTGTTTTTT. It specifies CASSPPGTGTGELFF.

This clonotype was observed a few times. V is TRBV25-1 and J is TRBJ2-4; unclear D gene. In germline, CDR1 is MGHDK, CDR2 SYGVNS. Trimming removed 6 bases from V and 4 bases from J, with 10 bases in between. The CDR3 sequence is 13 residues long. CDR3: CASSSTGKNIQYF. CDR3 DNA sequence: TGTGCCAGCAGCAGTACGGGTAAAAACATTCAGTACTTC.

V and J are TRBV5-1 and TRBJ2-1, with D perhaps TRBD1 or TRBD2 (5 bases each). This CDR3 comprises 11 residues. Per the germline V gene, CDR1 is SGHRS and CDR2 is YFSETQ. Between the trimmed V and J ends, which lost 3 bases and 15 bases, there was a span of 13 bases. CDR3 in amino acids: CASSSKLGAFF. The CDR3 DNA is TGCGCCAGCAGCTCCAAACTAGGGGCGTTCTTC.

This clonotype was detected ten times or more. The rearrangement joins TRBV5-1 to TRBJ1-1; D unclear. This CDR3 region has 13 residues. Looked up from germline, CDR1 is SGHRS and CDR2 is YFSETQ. V shed 3 bases and J shed 7 bases, with 13 bases lying between them. The CDR3 loop is CASSSLTRGEAFF. The CDR3 DNA is TGCGCCAGCAGCTCCCTAACGCGAGGTGAAGCTTTCTTT.

This clonotype came up a few times. The CDR3 nucleotides read TGTGCCAGCACGGGGCACACAGATACGCAGTATTTT. Translation: CASTGHTDTQYF. The chain recombines TRBV6-5 with TRBJ2-3; D assignment may be TRBD1 or TRBD2 (5 bases each). The CDR3 runs to 12 residues. Germline V lookup: CDR1 MNHEY, CDR2 SVGAGI. Deletions cut 7 bases from V and 2 bases from J, with 7 bases between.

The chain has TRBV19 and TRBJ2-1; 9 bases fit TRBD2. The CDR3 extends over 16 amino acids. V lost 0 bases, J lost 8 bases, and 8 bases stayed unmatched. Germline CDR1 LNHDA, CDR2 SQIVND (reference sequence). CDR3 amino acids: CASSIDLTTSGHEQFF. The DNA for the CDR3 is TGTGCCAGTAGTATAGACCTGACGACTAGCGGTCATGAGCAGTTCTTC.

This clonotype was counted only a few times. The chain has TRBV25-1 and TRBJ2-1, with 8 bases matching TRBD1. J was trimmed by 6 bases and V by 5 bases; bases with no gene match: 9. This CDR3 region has 15 residues. Germline CDR1 reads MGHDK; CDR2 reads SYGVNS. CDR3 sequence (DNA): TGTGCCAGCAGTTCCCGGACAGGGATTCTCAATGAGCAGTTCTTC. The encoded protein is CASSSRTGILNEQFF.